These 7 T cell receptor beta chains originate from one sample sequenced in a study of T cell clones after liver transplantation. Measured with immunoSEQ multiplex PCR; TCRdb has only the in-frame clones, and not every one. The table has roughly 100,000 clones, roughly four fifths seen once. The specimen was CD4+ T cells from blood, collected approximately 50 months after liver transplant. The receptors here all came from a human patient who received a liver transplant. Part of the T cells may come from the graft donor.

This chain joins TRBV10-3 and TRBJ1-4; TRBD1 agrees at 7 bases. There are 16 residues in the CDR3. Germline CDR1 and CDR2: ENHRY and SYGVKD. The J segment lost 11 bases and the V segment lost 2 bases, leaving 14 bases of the junction unmatched. Written as DNA, the CDR3 is TGTGCCATCAGTGAGCCCATTACAGGGGCTTCGATTAAACTGTTTTTT. Its translation is CAISEPITGASIKLFF.

This chain links TRBV4-3 with TRBJ1-5, with D possibly being TRBD1 (5 bases). The CDR3 consists of 15 residues. Germline assignment: CDR1 LGHNA and CDR2 YSLEER. Trimming removed 0 bases from V and 4 bases from J, with 10 bases in between. The CDR3 protein is CASSQENGGNQPQHF. The CDR3 DNA reads as TGCGCCAGCAGCCAAGAAAACGGGGGGAATCAGCCCCAGCATTTT.

CDR3 sequence (DNA): TGTGCCAGCAGTTACTCTGAGGGGCACAAGAACACTGAAGCTTTCTTT. Its translation: CASSYSEGHKNTEAFF. The V and J genes are TRBV6-5 and TRBJ1-1, with a tentative D call TRBD1 (5 bases). This CDR3 spans 16 amino acids. V shed 0 bases and J shed 1 base, with 12 bases lying between them. CDR1 is MNHEY and CDR2 is SVGAGI in the germline V gene.

The chain carries TRBV4-2 and TRBJ1-2; D remains unclear. The V gene lost 1 base and the J gene lost 4 bases, with 4 bases spanning the gap. The germline V gene encodes CDR1 LGHNA and CDR2 YNFKEQ. The CDR3 is 12 amino acids. CDR3: CASSQGLYGYTF. CDR3 sequence (DNA): TGTGCCAGCAGCCAAGGCCTCTATGGCTACACCTTC.

This clone was seen ten or more times. The genes are TRBV5-1 and TRBJ1-6; D gene uncertain. Deletions cut 5 bases from V and 8 bases from J, with 14 bases between. Per the germline V gene, CDR1 is SGHRS and CDR2 is YFSETQ. The CDR3 has 14 residues. The CDR3 reads CASSMSLRDSPLHF. The CDR3 bases are TGCGCCAGCAGTATGAGTCTCCGGGATTCACCCCTCCACTTT.

This clone occurred once. The chain's CDR3 is CASGSWREVADTQYF. In nucleotides, the CDR3 is TGTGCCAGCGGGTCATGGCGGGAGGTGGCAGATACGCAGTATTTT. The chain combines TRBV27 with TRBJ2-3; TRBD2 agrees at 8 bases. The CDR3 is 15 residues long. Per the germline V gene, CDR1 is MNHEY and CDR2 is SMNVEV (reference sequence). The V and J ends lost 8 bases and 4 bases, in that order; junction bases with no gene match: 11.

CDR3 DNA: TGTGCCAGCAGCTCCGCGGAGAGTGAAGCTTTCTTT. Its protein is CASSSAESEAFF. The chain recombines TRBV5-5 with TRBJ1-1; no definite D call. CDR1 is SGHKS, CDR2 YYEKEE, per germline (reference sequence). V lost 3 bases to trimming and J lost 7 bases, with 10 bases between them. The CDR3 consists of 12 residues. Combining the CDR3 with reference TRBV5-5 and TRBJ1-1 gives the whole variable domain DAGVTQSPTHLIKTRGQQVTLRCSPISGHKSVSWYQQVLGQGPQFIFQYYEKEERGRGNFPDRFSARQFPNYSSELNVNALLLGDSALYLCASSSAESEAFFGQGTRLTVV.